These T cell receptor beta chains were read from a single sample in a study of T cells after yellow fever vaccination. TCRdb passed the 5' RACE reads through MiXCR, listing each CDR3 protein once. The sample lists about 260,000 distinct CDR3 sequences, 10% to 15% occurring once. The sequencing here drew on CD4+ T cells sorted from PBMCs, taken 45 days after the yellow fever booster vaccination. These receptors were collected from a man younger than 45 who received the YFV17D yellow fever vaccine. The CDR3 runs from the conserved cysteine through the conserved F or W. A D gene is named only where the DNA matches it firmly. Clone sizes are given selectively: once, few, many, or a class where the clone is expanded.

cdr3_length,v_call,j_call,clone_size,d_call,cdr3_aa,cdr3_nt
14,TRBV20-1,TRBJ2-3,many,TRBD1,CSARRDRFTDTQYF,TGCAGTGCTAGAAGGGACAGATTCACAGATACGCAGTATTTT
14,TRBV20-1,TRBJ2-4,-,-,CSAPQTTAKNIQYF,TGCAGTGCTCCCCAGACTACAGCCAAAAACATTCAGTACTTC
13,TRBV5-1,TRBJ2-5,-,TRBD2,CASSGGDGETQYF,TGCGCCAGCAGCGGGGGGGACGGAGAGACCCAGTACTTC
18,TRBV7-6,TRBJ2-3,few,TRBD2,CASSLFLAGGLRSDTQYF,TGTGCCAGCAGCTTGTTTCTAGCGGGAGGCCTGAGGTCAGATACGCAGTATTTT
14,TRBV7-2,TRBJ2-7,few,TRBD1,CASSWRQGAYEQYF,TGTGCCAGCAGCTGGCGACAGGGGGCTTACGAGCAGTACTTC
14,TRBV6-2/TRBV6-3,TRBJ2-5,-,-,CASSYPDGQETQYF,TGTGCCAGCAGTTACCCGGACGGACAAGAGACCCAGTACTTC
15,TRBV7-2,TRBJ2-7,few,TRBD1,CASSRGGQGPREQYF,TGTGCCAGCAGCCGCGGGGGACAGGGTCCTCGAGAGCAGTACTTC
17,TRBV27,TRBJ2-1,-,TRBD2,CASSLGTSGRASNEQFF,TGTGCCAGCAGTTTAGGTACTAGCGGGAGGGCCTCAAATGAGCAGTTCTTC
13,TRBV12-3/TRBV12-4,TRBJ1-2,-,-,CASKNRALGGYTF,TGTGCCAGCAAGAACAGGGCGCTGGGCGGCTACACCTTC
14,TRBV29-1,TRBJ2-1,many,TRBD1,CSVFSGTGYNEQFF,TGCAGCGTGTTCTCCGGGACAGGCTACAATGAGCAGTTCTTC
17,TRBV7-8,TRBJ2-7,few,-,CASSFSVGPRLAYEQYF,TGTGCCAGCAGCTTTAGTGTTGGCCCCCGACTGGCCTACGAGCAGTACTTC
18,TRBV6-5,TRBJ1-5,few,-,CASSYSGGGVDSNQPQHF,TGTGCCAGCAGTTACTCGGGGGGTGGGGTTGATAGCAATCAGCCCCAGCATTTT
13,TRBV20-1,TRBJ1-4,-,-,CSALPGAGEKLFF,TGCAGTGCCCTTCCGGGGGCTGGGGAAAAACTGTTTTTT
13,TRBV24-1,TRBJ2-3,few,-,CATGSGSTDTQYF,TGTGCCACGGGAAGCGGGAGCACAGATACGCAGTATTTT
13,TRBV15,TRBJ2-1,-,-,CATRVGVGNEQFF,TGTGCCACAAGGGTCGGGGTCGGCAATGAGCAGTTCTTC
13,TRBV4-2,TRBJ2-1,few,-,CASSQGPPNEQFF,TGTGCCAGCAGCCAAGGGCCGCCCAATGAGCAGTTCTTC
16,TRBV11-2,TRBJ2-7,many,-,CASSLGVGGLGYEQYF,TGTGCCAGCAGCTTAGGAGTTGGGGGTTTGGGCTACGAGCAGTACTTC
17,TRBV18,TRBJ2-1,-,-,CASSHTSKGPSYNEQFF,TGTGCCAGCTCACACACTAGCAAGGGTCCCTCCTACAATGAGCAGTTCTTC
14,TRBV10-3,TRBJ2-3,-,TRBD1,CAIRPGQGTDTQYF,TGTGCCATCAGGCCGGGACAGGGGACAGATACGCAGTATTTT
14,TRBV10-3,TRBJ2-5,few,-,CAISGAGREETQYF,TGTGCCATCAGTGGGGCCGGGCGGGAAGAGACCCAGTACTTC
12,TRBV20-1,TRBJ2-7,many,-,CSAIREHGEQYF,TGCAGTGCTATCCGGGAGCACGGGGAGCAGTACTTC
15,TRBV20-1,TRBJ2-2,once,TRBD1,CSANRGEGAAGELFF,TGCAGTGCTAATCGAGGAGAGGGGGCTGCCGGGGAGCTGTTTTTT
17,TRBV6-5,TRBJ2-4,-,-,CASSNKGREVAKNIQYF,TGTGCCAGCAGTAACAAGGGCCGAGAGGTAGCCAAAAACATTCAGTACTTC
13,TRBV20-1,TRBJ2-2,-,-,CSVLSGATGELFF,TGCAGTGTACTATCCGGGGCTACCGGGGAGCTGTTTTTT
16,TRBV7-2,TRBJ2-3,-,-,CASSFYGSHSGDTQYF,TGTGCCAGCAGCTTTTACGGGAGCCATTCTGGGGATACGCAGTATTTT
14,TRBV20-1,TRBJ2-1,-,TRBD2,CSAGPGLAGEGQIF,TGCAGTGCTGGCCCGGGACTAGCGGGAGAAGGGCAGATCTTC
15,TRBV20-1,TRBJ2-7,few,TRBD2,CSARTGLPSSYEQYF,TGCAGTGCTAGGACGGGACTACCTAGCTCCTACGAGCAGTACTTC
15,TRBV7-2,TRBJ2-1,-,-,CASSLLTRSDNEQFF,TGTGCCAGCAGCTTATTGACCCGGAGCGACAATGAGCAGTTCTTC
17,TRBV6-1,TRBJ2-2,few,TRBD2,CASSARLAGVDTGELFF,TGTGCCAGCAGTGCCCGACTAGCGGGAGTCGACACCGGGGAGCTGTTTTTT
15,TRBV3-1,TRBJ2-3,-,-,CASSPRGPRADTQYF,TGTGCCAGCAGCCCTCGGGGGCCGAGGGCGGATACGCAGTATTTT
11,TRBV7-9,TRBJ2-1,-,-,CASKVYNQQFF,TGTGCCAGCAAGGTGTACAATCAGCAGTTCTTC
13,TRBV12-3/TRBV12-4,TRBJ2-1,few,-,CASSLLASGEQFF,TGTGCCAGCAGTTTACTAGCGAGTGGTGAGCAGTTCTTC
15,TRBV12-3/TRBV12-4,TRBJ1-1,-,-,CASSLRGVGVTEAFF,TGTGCCAGCAGTTTAAGGGGAGTCGGAGTCACTGAAGCTTTCTTT
16,TRBV9,TRBJ2-5,many,-,CASSVAVSPGQETQYF,TGTGCCAGCAGCGTAGCGGTGAGCCCGGGACAAGAGACCCAGTACTTC
15,TRBV7-2,TRBJ2-5,-,-,CASTFQAGPRETQYF,TGTGCCAGCACTTTCCAAGCCGGGCCAAGGGAGACCCAGTACTTC
12,TRBV20-1,TRBJ2-1,few,-,CSATGTANEQFF,TGCAGTGCTACCGGGACGGCCAATGAGCAGTTCTTC
13,TRBV20-1,TRBJ1-4,-,-,CSRGLGYVEKLFF,TGCAGTCGGGGCCTCGGTTACGTGGAAAAACTGTTTTTT
14,TRBV28,TRBJ2-5,-,-,CASTIPGTVETQYF,TGTGCCAGCACCATCCCTGGGACCGTAGAGACCCAGTACTTC
15,TRBV5-1,TRBJ2-5,-,-,CASSFSTGAQETQYF,TGCGCCAGCAGCTTCTCGACGGGGGCTCAAGAGACCCAGTACTTC
16,TRBV20-1,TRBJ2-6,many,-,CSARSGRDSGANVLTF,TGCAGTGCTAGATCCGGACGGGACTCTGGGGCCAACGTCCTGACTTTC
14,TRBV7-9,TRBJ2-4,few,TRBD1,CASSSGQAGNIQYF,TGTGCCAGCAGCTCGGGACAGGCAGGAAACATTCAGTACTTC
12,TRBV7-8,TRBJ1-2,-,-,CASSLAGGSYTF,TGTGCCAGCAGCTTAGCGGGCGGCTCCTACACCTTC
16,TRBV29-1,TRBJ2-3,few,TRBD2,CSARGSGSLDTDTQYF,TGCAGCGCCCGCGGTAGCGGGAGTCTTGACACAGATACGCAGTATTTT
16,TRBV5-1,TRBJ2-1,-,-,CASDRGPAGGGNEQFF,TGCGCCAGCGACAGGGGCCCAGCGGGAGGCGGCAATGAGCAGTTCTTC
14,TRBV12-3/TRBV12-4,TRBJ2-5,-,-,CASSLGGASATQYF,TGTGCCAGCAGTTTAGGGGGGGCCAGCGCGACCCAGTACTTC
12,TRBV15,TRBJ2-3,many,-,CATSRDLGTQYF,TGTGCCACCAGCAGGGACCTTGGTACGCAGTATTTT
14,TRBV18,TRBJ2-7,-,-,CASSPRGGGYEQYF,TGTGCCAGCTCACCACGGGGCGGAGGCTACGAGCAGTACTTC